This T cell receptor (beta chain) was sequenced during a study of regulatory T cells in long-lasting Graves disease. Investigators prepared the TCR beta libraries by applying iRepertoire HTBI primers and Arm-PCR of CDR3 regions. TCRdb reprocessed the multiplex PCR reads via MiXCR and lists one record per CDR3 protein. Among over 400,000 distinct CDR3 sequences listed, 12% to 15% were seen once. Trimming pared 1 base from V and 0 bases from J, leaving 7 bases between. In germline, CDR1 is GTSNPN, CDR2 SVGIG (reference sequence). This CDR3 comprises 15 residues. Indicated time point: newly diagnosed GD, antithyroid drugs for less than 3 months. PBMC RNA served as the TCR library source. This same sample was also part of a study on T cells in Graves' hyperthyroidism and ophthalmopathy.

The receptor comes from a woman between 45 and 65 years old with Graves disease. Sequenced here: peripheral blood mononuclear cells (PBMCs), sampled at new diagnosis, from a patient treated with antithyroid drugs. V and J are TRBV30 and TRBJ2-6, with D unclear. The DNA of the CDR3 is TGTGCCTGGAGTGGGGGTGGCTCTGGGGCCAACGTCCTGACTTTC. Translation gives CAWSGGGSGANVLTF.